Sequencing of this T cell receptor (beta chain) was carried out in a study of T cell changes during pregnancy in multiple sclerosis. Only in-frame clones appear in the TCRdb table, and some are missing; sequencing was by immunoSEQ multiplex PCR. This table has under 95,000 clones, about 94% appearing once. CDR3 length: 15 amino acids. Germline V gives CDR1 GTSNPN, CDR2 SVGIG (reference sequence). The V and J ends lost 0 bases and 1 base respectively, with 12 bases between them. The receptor was derived from a female donor in good health, enrolled as a control in a pregnancy study. The rearrangement uses TRBV30 and TRBJ1-1; D might be TRBD1 (5 bases). The sequencing here drew on peripheral blood, taken in the second trimester of pregnancy. The CDR3 sequence is CAWSVAGVGNTEAFF. In DNA form, the CDR3 reads TGTGCCTGGAGTGTGGCGGGGGTAGGGAACACTGAAGCTTTCTTT.